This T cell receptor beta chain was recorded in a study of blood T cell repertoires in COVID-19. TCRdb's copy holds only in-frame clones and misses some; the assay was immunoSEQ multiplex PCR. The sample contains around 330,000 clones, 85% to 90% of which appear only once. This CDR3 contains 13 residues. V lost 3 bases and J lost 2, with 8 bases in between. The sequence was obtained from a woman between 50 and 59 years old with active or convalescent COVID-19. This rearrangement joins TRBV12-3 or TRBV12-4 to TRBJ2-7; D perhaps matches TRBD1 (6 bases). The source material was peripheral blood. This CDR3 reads CASSLQGTYEQYF. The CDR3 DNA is TGTGCCAGCAGTTTGCAGGGGACCTACGAGCAGTACTTC.